The text below deals with one T cell receptor (beta chain). The sample originates from a study of blood T cell repertoires in COVID-19. At the level of the study: Acute and convalescent COVID-19 specimens originated in the United States, Italy and Spain. From T cells, B-cell-depleted T cells, or PBMCs came the material, which was cDNA or gDNA.

The CDR3 sequence is 13 residues long. Trimming took off 0 bases at V and 4 bases at J, with 5 bases between the two ends. Germline CDR1 is MNHEY and CDR2 is SVGAGI. Per the study methods: Amplification of reference gene primers provided the estimated nucleated cell counts. TCRdb's copy holds only in-frame clones and misses some; the assay was immunoSEQ multiplex PCR. V, J and clone size derive from that table, while D and trimming were established from the DNA sequence. The sample records a few hundred thousand clones, 84% being singletons. This receptor was taken from a man aged 35-49 years who had recovered from COVID-19. The material sequenced was peripheral blood. The chain couples TRBV6-5 to TRBJ2-3; the D is unclear. The DNA of the CDR3 is TGTGCCAGCAGTTACTCGATAGCAGATACGCAGTATTTT. Amino acid sequence: CASSYSIADTQYF.